This TCR beta chain was captured by sequencing in a study of PD-1 blockade in classical Hodgkin lymphoma. Whole-study results and caveats: Underlying causes for the observed repertoire differences were not defined, possibly disease activity or prior therapy. It was reported that newly diagnosed patients had less baseline TCR diversity than healthy donors.

TCRdb keeps only in-frame clones here, not all; method: immunoSEQ multiplex PCR. Among roughly 25,000 clones, around 84% were seen once, and the ten largest hold under 2%. A note on this clone: Its antigen is unidentified.

Patients all relapsed after autologous stem cell transplantation, and there was variation in brentuximab vedotin exposure. It was by magnetic negative selection that CD4+ T cells were purified from thawed PBMCs. Best response was recorded as complete response, partial response or progressive disease. The sample was CD4+ T cells from blood, taken at baseline. This receptor was identified in a human donor with classical Hodgkin lymphoma.

Here the CDR3 DNA reads TGTGCCAGCAGTCTCAGGGGGGCCGGGGAGCTGTTTTTT. Translating gives CASSLRGAGELFF. J is TRBJ2-2 and V is TRBV2; a weak D match, TRBD1 (7 bases). The V gene's germline CDR1 is SNHLY and CDR2 FYNNEI. Trimming cost V 5 bases and J 6 bases, with 10 bases left between them. The CDR3 contains 13 residues.